The T cell receptor beta chain described here comes from a study of CD8 T cells in seronegative destructive rheumatoid arthritis (TCRdb year 2020). Regarding the study in general: At the time of sampling, most of the eight CND-RA patients were on biological drugs. The study compared peripheral CD8+ TCRbeta repertoires from patients with CCP-negative destructive rheumatoid arthritis (CND-RA) against repertoires from newly diagnosed seropositive RA, seronegative RA and healthy controls. The seropositive RA, seronegative RA and healthy control comparison cohorts were taken from a previously published TCRbeta dataset and were not newly sequenced. The full study reports these points: The study acknowledged the small size of the CND-RA cohort as a limitation. CND-RA repertoires showed more CMV-reactive and fewer influenza A-reactive CD8+ TCRbeta sequences than controls and other RA subtypes. After adjustment for age, less diverse and more clonal CD8+ TCRbeta repertoires appeared to be present in CND-RA patients than in other RA subtypes. Across the roughly 100,000 clonotypes tested, no public clonotype enrichment remained significant after Benjamini-Hochberg correction. Because diagnostic samples were lacking, the TCR repertoire differences may partly reflect years of poor disease control rather than having been present at onset. A distinct set of enriched public clonotypes appeared to be present in CND-RA patients, and the authors interpreted this finding as support for a separate disease subset.

CDR1 and CDR2 were assigned from the germline V gene (reference sequence) as SGHAT and FQDESV. At the junction V is shortened by 4 bases and J by 4 bases, with 7 bases in between. Inclusive of the bounding cysteine and phenylalanine, the CDR3 is 13 residues long. The CDR3 DNA has 39 bases and is translated from base 1. Genomic DNA from CD8+ cells was used for TCRbeta sequencing according to the manufacturer's instructions. The immunoSEQ assay was used for TCRbeta sequencing, which was carried out at a genomics technology centre in Finland. In the source study's methods: Clonotype tables produced by the immunoSEQ preprocessing pipeline were converted into VDJtools format, and non-productive clonotypes were filtered out. Samples with fewer than 10,000 reads were excluded, the remaining samples were subsampled to 10,000 reads, and most of the eight CND-RA samples were retained. The VDJtools CalcDiversityStats function was applied to data subsampled to 10,000 reads to calculate Shannon-Wiener, Simpson and clonality indices. Non-singleton TCRbeta clonotypes were hard-matched, with no mismatches allowed, against VDJdb to infer antigen specificity. CDR3 sequences differing by one amino acid (Hamming distance 1) were grouped into clusters with potentially shared antigen targets. After each group was resampled to six samples, one-sided Fisher's exact tests checked public clonotypes for group enrichment, with the whole procedure repeated ten times. This immuneACCESS table, as held by TCRdb, lists in-frame sequences with V and J called but not all clones. Of the missing ones, under half trace to an unresolved V gene in checked studies; the others have no known cause. V, J and clone size are those of that table, while D and trimming were read from the DNA. The table for this sample lists roughly 13,000 clones; under 85% of them were counted only once. The leading ten clones occupy around a quarter of the sample.

The CND-RA patients tested negative on the clinical CCP2 antibody test, and joint destruction in these patients kept progressing despite active therapy. All CND-RA patients were characterized by typical joint destruction in wrists and ankles and by failure of conventional anti-rheumatic therapy. CND-RA patients were sampled not at diagnosis but after long disease histories, which in several cases spanned decades. Each patient provided about 47 millilitres of EDTA-anticoagulated peripheral blood. Peripheral blood mononuclear cells were isolated by Ficoll-Paque PLUS density gradient separation. AutoMACS magnetic bead positive selection was used to isolate CD8+ cells from fresh or cryopreserved PBMCs, and flow cytometry was used to check purity. Nucleospin Tissue or Tissue XS kits were used for genomic DNA extraction, and quantification was performed on a Qubit 2.0 fluorometer. Points on this clone: What this receptor recognizes is not known. The input lacks base qualities; no much larger clone sits a single base away.

The sample taken for sequencing was CD8+ T cells from blood. This clonotype was obtained from a woman aged 30 to 49 with seronegative destructive rheumatoid arthritis. The sequence joins TRBV11-1 to TRBJ2-2; a weak D assignment points to TRBD2 (5 bases agree). The DNA sequence follows: TGTGCCAGCAGCTCGGGGTTCACCGGGGAGCTGTTTTTT. Translation gives CASSSGFTGELFF.